Below, one TCR beta chain is given with its context. Its specificity is unknown. PCR amplification relied on 60 Vbeta primers (plus 13 Jbeta primers). The assay was immunoSEQ multiplex PCR, and TCRdb's table has in-frame clones only and misses some. This table has tens of thousands of clones, roughly 67% appearing once. This entry comes from a study of cytomegalovirus exposure and HLA in healthy donors. Study-level findings and limits: No immune exposure information besides CMV serostatus was available. In vitro confirmation showed a few CMV-associated chains to be CMV antigen specific.

Germline CDR1 reads SGHRS; CDR2 reads YFSETQ. The CDR3 length is 15 residues. V was shortened by 2 bases and J by 0 bases, with 10 bases between the two germline ends. Each donor was nominally healthy when sampled (though unrecorded immune exposures were likely). The chain links TRBV5-1 to TRBJ2-3; D ambiguous. The source of this sequence is a boy aged 5 to 17 in good health and CMV-seropositive. The source material was PBMCs. Here the CDR3 DNA reads TGCGCCAGCAGCTTTTTTAAAACTAGCACAGATACGCAGTATTTT. Residues: CASSFFKTSTDTQYF. The entire variable domain, with the rest obtained from reference TRBV5-1 and TRBJ2-3, is as follows: KAGVTQTPRYLIKTRGQQVTLSCSPISGHRSVSWYQQTPGQGLQFLFEYFSETQRNKGNFPGRFSGRQFSNSRSEMNVSTLELGDSALYLCASSFFKTSTDTQYFGPGTRLTVL.